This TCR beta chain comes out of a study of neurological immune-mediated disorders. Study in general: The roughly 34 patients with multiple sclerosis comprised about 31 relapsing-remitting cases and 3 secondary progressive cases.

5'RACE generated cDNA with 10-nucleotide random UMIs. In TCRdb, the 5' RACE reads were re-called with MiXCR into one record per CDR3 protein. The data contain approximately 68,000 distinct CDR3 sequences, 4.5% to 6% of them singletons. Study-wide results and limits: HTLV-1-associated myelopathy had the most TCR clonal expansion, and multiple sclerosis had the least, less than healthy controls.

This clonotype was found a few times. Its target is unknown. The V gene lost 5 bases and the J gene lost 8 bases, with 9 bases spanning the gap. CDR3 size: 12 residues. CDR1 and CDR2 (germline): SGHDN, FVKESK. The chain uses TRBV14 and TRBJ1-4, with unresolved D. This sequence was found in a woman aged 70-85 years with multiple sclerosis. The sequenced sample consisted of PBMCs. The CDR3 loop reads CASSSNREKLFF. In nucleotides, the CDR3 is TGTGCCAGCAGCTCCAACCGGGAAAAACTGTTTTTT.